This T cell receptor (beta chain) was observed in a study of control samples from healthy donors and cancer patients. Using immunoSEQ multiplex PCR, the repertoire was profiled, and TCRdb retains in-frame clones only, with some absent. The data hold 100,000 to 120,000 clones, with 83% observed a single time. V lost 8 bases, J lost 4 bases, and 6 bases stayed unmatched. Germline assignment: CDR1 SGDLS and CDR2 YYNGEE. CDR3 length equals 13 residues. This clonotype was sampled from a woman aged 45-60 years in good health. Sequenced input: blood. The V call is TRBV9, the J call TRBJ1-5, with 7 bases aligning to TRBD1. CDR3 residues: CARTGTQNQPQHF. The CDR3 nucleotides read TGTGCCAGGACAGGGACACAGAATCAGCCCCAGCATTTT.